The clone carrying this TCR beta chain was seen a few times. This record belongs to a study of T cell responses to AZD1222 COVID-19 vaccine. The CDR3 sequence is 13 residues long. Germline V gene sequence: CDR1 LNHDA, CDR2 SQIVND (reference sequence). The V and J ends lost 5 bases and 3 bases respectively, with 10 bases between them. Sequencing used immunoSEQ multiplex PCR; TCRdb keeps in-frame clones, though not all of them. Altogether about 130,000 clones are present, about nine tenths being singletons, with the ten largest covering roughly 7.2%. This chain links TRBV19 with TRBJ1-2; D is unresolved. The sequencing used peripheral blood, collected on day 0 of AZD1222 vaccination. The source is an adult in good health. Written as DNA, the CDR3 is TGTGCCAGTAGTTCGGAGGGATACTATGGCTACACCTTC. Protein: CASSSEGYYGYTF. The full variable domain, in which reference TRBV19 and TRBJ1-2 provide the parts outside the CDR3, is DGGITQSPKYLFRKEGQNVTLSCEQNLNHDAMYWYRQDPGQGLRLIYYSQIVNDFQKGDIAEGYSVSREKKESFPLTVTSAQKNPTAFYLCASSSEGYYGYTFGSGTRLTVV.